This TCR beta chain comes out of a study of PD-1 blockade in classical Hodgkin lymphoma (dated by TCRdb to 2020 to 2022). Study-level background: Nivolumab dosing was 3 mg/kg intravenously every 2 weeks, continuing until either disease progression or unacceptable toxicity. A peripheral blood immune signature of response to PD-1 blockade in classical Hodgkin lymphoma was defined using TCR beta sequencing and CyTOF.

The label giving this sample's time point can be read as: cycle 1 day 1 (C1D1), immediately before nivolumab initiation. All trial patients had relapsed after autologous stem cell transplantation, with cohorts A, B and C differing in prior brentuximab vedotin exposure. A total of fewer than 70 patients with relapsed/refractory classical Hodgkin lymphoma made up the trial cohort, and each patient's best overall response was complete response, partial response or progressive disease. In the multi-cohort phase II CheckMate 205 trial, trial patients received single-agent nivolumab. An independent review committee assessed best overall response using the 2007 International Working Group response criteria. PBMCs from the trial were collected at three points: immediately before nivolumab initiation (C1D1), and during therapy at cycle 2 day 1 and cycle 4 day 1. Peripheral blood was collected in 8 mL Vacutainer Cell Preparation Tubes, from which PBMCs were isolated by centrifugation and then cryopreserved.

Study-wide findings and limitations: The study was restricted to a single clinical trial cohort, and the causes of repertoire differences, possibly disease activity or prior therapy, were left undefined. Trial patients achieving complete response had baseline diversity similar to newly diagnosed patients, whereas partial responders and progressors had significantly lower diversity. Patients starting nivolumab less than 1 year after ASCT had lower diversity and were excluded from later analyses to avoid confounding by immune reconstitution. Baseline TCR diversity was reported to be lower in newly diagnosed patients than in healthy donors, and even lower in relapsed/refractory patients. A significant rise by C4D1 was seen in CD4+ but not CD8+ TCR diversity (p=0.0027 vs p=0.16), with the rise being most apparent in complete responders (p=0.02).

Genomic DNA was extracted with the Qiagen DNeasy kit from unsorted PBMCs and from negatively selected CD4+ and CD8+ fractions. TCR beta CDR3 regions were subjected to amplification by immunoSEQ multiplex PCR with primers that anneal to V and J segments. A synthetic immune receptor repertoire was used to minimize amplification bias, and any residual bias was removed computationally once sequencing was done. The authors' analysis ran thus. Custom Python scripts were used to quantify repertoire diversity as the Shannon entropy index. Unsorted, CD4+ and CD8+ repertoires were analyzed separately, except in combined analyses where CD4+ and CD8+ sequences were merged in silico. A clone was considered expanded if an increase in frequency of at least 2-fold after treatment relative to C1D1 was found, and a pseudocount of 0.5 was applied to clones undetected at baseline. Clones with 0 or 1 copy at C1D1 were defined as singleton clones, while clones with 2 or more copies were defined as non-singleton clones. By matching protein sequences in sorted samples from the same patient, clones expanded in unsorted samples were annotated as CD4+, CD8+ or unknown. Diversity changes from C1D1 to C4D1 were tested in paired samples using Wilcoxon tests. In TCRdb, the immuneACCESS table is reduced to in-frame sequences with V and J assigned. These tables do not hold every clone; where another copy was compared, an unresolved V gene accounts for under half, and the others remain unexplained. The V and J calls and clone size are taken from that table; D and trimming were inferred from the DNA. The sample data list 40,000 or so clones, and about 87% of these were observed just once. Jointly, the top ten make up 9% of the sample.

Cut back by 1 base and 7 bases, the V and J ends lie 13 bases apart. Looking up the germline V gene yields CDR1 MNHEY and CDR2 SVGAGI. The CDR3 contains 15 residues, cysteine and phenylalanine counted. CDR3 DNA only is kept here, 45 bases in frame from base 1. Of note for this clone: Its recognized antigen is unknown. No base quality values were provided; no much bigger clone lies one nucleotide off.

The input for sequencing was peripheral blood mononuclear cells (PBMCs), taken at baseline. The sequence came from a human donor with classical Hodgkin lymphoma. The chain couples TRBV6-5 to TRBJ2-2; the D gene assignment is ambiguous. This receptor carries the CDR3 CASSYWASSYGELFF. Here is the DNA: TGTGCCAGCAGTTACTGGGCAAGTTCGTACGGGGAGCTGTTTTTT.